This TCR beta chain was captured by sequencing in a study of cytomegalovirus exposure and HLA in healthy donors. Study-wide results and caveats: Prediction of most subjects' HLA-A and HLA-B alleles by TCR beta sequences was reportedly accurate.

Primers for the PCR totalled 60 Vbeta and 13 Jbeta. TCRdb's table, derived via immunoSEQ multiplex PCR, lists solely in-frame clones and lacks some. The table shows 90,000 to 150,000 clones, with roughly 65% occurring only once. Concerning this clone: Its target is unknown.

Germline CDR1 and CDR2: ENHRY and SYGVKD. V shed 0 bases, J shed 4 bases, and the junction held 4 bases outside the gene matches. The CDR3 spans 17 residues. Sequenced material: PBMCs. The J gene is TRBJ2-5, the V gene TRBV10-3; 14 bases line up with TRBD2. This TCR was recovered from a man aged 35 to 55 in good health and CMV-seropositive. DNA for the CDR3: TGTGCCATCAGTGAGTCACCGACTAGCGGGAGGGCAGAGACCCAGTACTTC. It translates to CAISESPTSGRAETQYF.